This passage covers 25 T cell receptor beta chains from one sample sequenced in a study of T cell repertoires in cytomegalovirus infection. Each CDR3 protein is one row after TCRdb ran MiXCR on the reads. This sample carries approximately 400,000 distinct CDR3 sequences, approximately 33% of them seen once, and the ten largest clones take around 15%. The sample comprised PBMCs. The receptors come from a human donor in good health (CMV status not recorded). Some clones in this sample may be carry-over from other donors' samples.

The chain's CDR3 is CASSPPLYSYEQYF. The CDR3 region has the DNA TGTGCCAGCAGCCCCCCCCTTTACTCCTACGAGCAGTACTTC. V is TRBV7-9 and J is TRBJ2-7; no clear D. V shed 5 bases and J shed 0 bases, with 11 bases lying between them. This CDR3 is 14 amino acids long. Germline V CDR1 and CDR2: SEHNR, FQNEAQ (reference sequence).

This clonotype was seen more than once but under ten times. The genes are TRBV27 and TRBJ2-7, with TRBD1 matching over 7 bases. V lost 1 base, J lost 2 bases, and 5 bases stayed unmatched. The CDR3 extends over 15 amino acids. Per the germline V gene, CDR1 is MNHEY and CDR2 is SMNVEV (reference sequence). The CDR3 DNA reads as TGTGCCAGCAGTTTATGGGGACAGAATGCCTACGAGCAGTACTTC. Its translation is CASSLWGQNAYEQYF.

This clonotype was counted many times. This sequence joins TRBV7-6 and TRBJ2-5; 12 nucleotides agree with TRBD2. CDR1 and CDR2 from the germline V gene are SGHVS and FNYEAQ. The trim removed 2 bases at V and 5 bases at J, leaving 6 bases unmatched. This CDR3 region has 16 residues. CDR3 residues: CASSLLASGGAETQYF. The CDR3 nucleotides read TGTGCCAGCAGCTTACTCGCTAGCGGGGGGGCTGAGACCCAGTACTTC.

This clonotype occurred a few times. The V gene is TRBV12-3 or TRBV12-4, the J gene TRBJ1-5, with 8 bases that match TRBD1. This CDR3 has 16 amino acids. V dropped 4 bases and J dropped 1; count of bases not matched to a gene: 6. The CDR3 protein is CASSSQGAGSNQPQHF. The CDR3 bases are TGTGCCAGCAGTTCCCAGGGGGCAGGGAGCAATCAGCCCCAGCATTTT.

A few counts support this clonotype. This chain joins TRBV28 and TRBJ1-2; the D gene is possibly TRBD1 (6 bases). With 4 bases removed from V and 4 bases from J, the gap between germline ends came to 10 bases. Germline V gene data show CDR1 as MDHEN and CDR2 as SYDVKM. This CDR3 has 13 residues. The CDR3 reads CASSSQGLYGYTF. The CDR3 bases are TGTGCCAGCAGTTCACAGGGCCTCTATGGCTACACCTTC.

A word on this clonotype: Given a much more abundant clone one base away, this may be a read error. The genes are TRBV29-1 and TRBJ2-1; D is possibly TRBD1 or TRBD2 (7 bases each). CDR3 length: 13 amino acids. Per germline, CDR1 SQVTM and CDR2 ANQGSEA. V was cut by 7 bases and J by 7 bases, with 17 bases left in between. CDR3 residues: CSGEGQYSNEQFF. CDR3 in DNA: TGCAGCGGGGAGGGACAGTATTCTAATGAGCAGTTCTTC.

The chain links TRBV6-5 to TRBJ2-7, with D hard to call. The CDR3 consists of 15 residues. CDR1 MNHEY and CDR2 SVGAGI come from the germline V gene. Trimming left V 1 base short and J 7 bases short, with 17 bases between. The CDR3 protein is CASSYYRRRVREQYF. The CDR3 nucleotides are TGTGCCAGCAGTTACTATCGGCGCCGTGTAAGGGAGCAGTACTTC.

This rearrangement joins TRBV7-6 to TRBJ1-6; 7 nucleotides line up with TRBD1. CDR1 and CDR2 (germline): SGHVS, FNYEAQ. V shed 5 bases, J shed 5 bases, and the junction held 6 bases outside the gene matches. This CDR3 region has 15 residues. CDR3 sequence (DNA): TGTGCCAGCAGCCCGAAGGGGGCGGATAATTCACCCCTCCACTTT. Translating gives CASSPKGADNSPLHF.

There are a few counts of this clonotype. The chain recombines TRBV24-1 with TRBJ1-5; perhaps TRBD1 as D (5 bases). The germline V gene has CDR1 KGHDR and CDR2 SFDVKD. The length of the CDR3 is 16 residues. V lost 5 bases and J lost 0, with 13 bases in between. As DNA, the CDR3 is TGTGCCACCAGTGTCGGGGGTGGTTTTAGCAATCAGCCCCAGCATTTT. This gives the protein CATSVGGGFSNQPQHF.

This clonotype showed up just a few times. Just one base apart from a much larger clone, this may be a read error. The final CDR3 position lacks the conserved phenylalanine or tryptophan, pointing to a likely read error. The chain has TRBV7-6 and TRBJ2-5; TRBD1 agrees at 7 bases. The germline CDR1 and CDR2 sequences are SGHVS and FNYEAQ. CDR3 length: 14 amino acids. CDR3 bases: TGTGCCAGCATCTTAACAGGGGCAAGAGAGACCCAGTACTTA. It encodes CASILTGARETQYL.

The chain couples TRBV4-1 to TRBJ2-1; D is undetermined. This CDR3 has 14 amino acids. Germline V CDR1 and CDR2: MGHRA, YSYEKL. The V end lost 4 bases, the J end lost 8 bases, and 15 bases lay between the germline ends. CDR3 sequence (DNA): TGCGCCAGCAGCCTAGAGAAGGGTGGGGATGAGCAGTTCTTC. This codes for CASSLEKGGDEQFF.

The chain couples TRBV2 to TRBJ1-5; 12 positions match TRBD1. V trimming: 8 bases; J trimming: 6 bases; junction bases outside the gene matches: 8. Germline V gives CDR1 SNHLY, CDR2 FYNNEI. This CDR3 region has 15 residues. The chain's CDR3 is CASSGTGGSSQPQHF. The CDR3, as DNA: TGTGCCAGCTCCGGGACAGGGGGCAGTAGTCAGCCCCAGCATTTT.

The CDR3, as DNA: TGCAGCGATGGGGGTGGCTTGCAGTATTTT. This gives the protein CSDGGGLQYF. The rearrangement uses TRBV29-1 and TRBJ2-3, with D perhaps TRBD1 or TRBD2 (5 bases each). CDR1 SQVTM and CDR2 ANQGSEA come from the germline V gene. CDR3 length: 10 amino acids. V dropped 7 bases and J dropped 11 bases, with 13 bases sitting between them.

The V gene is TRBV7-8, the J gene TRBJ2-1; D not certain. V was trimmed by 5 bases and J by 0 bases, leaving 20 bases between them. The CDR3 consists of 18 residues. Germline assignment: CDR1 SGHVS and CDR2 FQNEAQ. The CDR3 DNA is TGTGCCAGCAGCCAGATAGGTACCGGGTTAAGCTCCTACAATGAGCAGTTCTTC. Encoded protein: CASSQIGTGLSSYNEQFF. The complete variable domain, with remaining parts taken from reference TRBV7-8 and TRBJ2-1, reads GAGVSQSPRYKVAKRGQDVALRCDPISGHVSLFWYQQALGQGPEFLTYFQNEAQLDKSGLPSDRFFAERPEGSVSTLKIQRTQQEDSAVYLCASSQIGTGLSSYNEQFFGPGTRLTVL.

This clonotype was picked up a small number of times. This chain links TRBV6-2 or TRBV6-3 with TRBJ2-1, with TRBD1 matching 11 bases. Germline V lookup: CDR1 MNHEY, CDR2 SVGEGT. V shed 5 bases, J shed 7 bases, and the junction held 10 bases outside the gene matches. This CDR3 is 16 amino acids long. The chain's CDR3 is CASSPTAGTGGNEQFF. CDR3 bases: TGTGCCAGCAGTCCCACAGCTGGGACAGGGGGGAATGAGCAGTTCTTC.

This clonotype has a single count. In this CDR3 the conserved last residue, phenylalanine or tryptophan, is missing, so a read error is likely. This sequence joins TRBV7-8 and TRBJ2-1; D is uncertain. The V and J ends lost 6 bases and 8 bases respectively, with 11 bases between them. The germline CDR1 and CDR2 sequences are SGHVS and FQNEAQ. The CDR3 covers 12 residues. The DNA for the CDR3 is TGTGCCAGCAGTCATCCGGCGGATGAGCAGTTCTTA. Protein product: CASSHPADEQFL.

This clonotype has ten or more counts. The chain recombines TRBV7-2 with TRBJ1-5; maybe TRBD1 (5 bases). CDR1 and CDR2 (germline): SGHTA, FQGNSA. This CDR3 comprises 14 residues. V lost 2 bases, J lost 7 bases, and 12 bases lay in between. CDR3 sequence (DNA): TGTGCCAGCAGCTTAATAGGGGTGGGGCAGCCCCAGCATTTT. It is translated as CASSLIGVGQPQHF.

As for this clonotype: Its ends do not fully match the called genes, so a read error is possible. This chain links TRBV19 with TRBJ1-4; 8 bases agree with TRBD1. Germline assignment: CDR1 LNHDA and CDR2 SQIVND (reference sequence). CDR3 length equals 14 residues. CDR3 sequence reads: CASSIDGGDRKQNF. CDR3 nucleotide sequence: TGTGCCAGTAGTATCGACGGGGGGGACAGGAAACAGAATTTT.

The V call is TRBV12-3 or TRBV12-4, the J call TRBJ2-1, with D maybe TRBD1 (6 bases). Trimming removed 2 bases at V and 5 bases at J, with 10 bases between. The CDR3 extends over 14 amino acids. This chain's CDR3 is CASSLRTDNNEQFF. DNA for the CDR3: TGTGCCAGCAGTTTAAGGACAGACAACAATGAGCAGTTCTTC.

This clonotype was detected a few times. The gene calls are TRBV6-6 and TRBJ2-5; 11 bases fit TRBD1. Germline V lookup: CDR1 MNHNY, CDR2 SVGAGI (reference sequence). V lost 5 bases, J lost 5 bases, and 7 bases stayed unmatched. The CDR3 runs to 15 residues. CDR3 coding DNA: TGTGCCAGCAGTGCGAGGACAGGGGGCTATGAGACCCAGTACTTC. As protein: CASSARTGGYETQYF.

This chain joins TRBV27 and TRBJ1-2, with TRBD1 as a possible D gene (6 bases). Germline CDR1 MNHEY, CDR2 SMNVEV (reference sequence). The CDR3 has 13 amino acids. V was trimmed by 3 bases and J by 7 bases, leaving 12 bases between them. Here the CDR3 DNA reads TGTGCCAGCAGTTTGGCAGGGGACCCTGGCTACACCTTC. Translation gives CASSLAGDPGYTF.

The chain joins TRBV7-9 to TRBJ1-1; 10 nucleotides match TRBD1. Germline trimming cut 4 bases from V and 8 bases from J; bases unmatched to any gene: 7. CDR3 size: 14 residues. Germline CDR1 reads SEHNR; CDR2 reads FQNEAQ (reference sequence). CDR3 sequence reads: CASSSRPGQGEAFF. In DNA form, the CDR3 reads TGTGCCAGCAGCTCTCGGCCGGGACAGGGGGAAGCTTTCTTT.

The chain recombines TRBV7-6 with TRBJ2-3; D is possibly TRBD2 (5 bases). V was clipped by 5 bases and J by 2 bases, with 23 bases between them. The length of the CDR3 is 18 residues. Germline loops: CDR1 SGHVS, CDR2 FNYEAQ. CDR3 region: CASSPWFSVLISTDTQYF. The CDR3, as DNA: TGTGCCAGCAGCCCGTGGTTTAGCGTTTTGATCTCCACAGATACGCAGTATTTT.

This clonotype turned up a few times. V and J are TRBV2 and TRBJ1-5; D remains ambiguous. CDR3 length: 15 residues. Germline assignment: CDR1 SNHLY and CDR2 FYNNEI. V gave up 3 bases and J gave up 0 bases, with 9 bases separating them. The DNA of the CDR3 is TGTGCCAGCAGTGAGGGCAGTATTAGCAATCAGCCCCAGCATTTT. Its translation: CASSEGSISNQPQHF.

The rearrangement joins TRBV5-1 to TRBJ2-1, with TRBD2 identical over 13 bases. The CDR3 extends over 18 amino acids. The germline V gene has CDR1 SGHRS and CDR2 YFSETQ. V dropped 4 bases and J dropped 0; count of bases not matched to a gene: 7. CDR3 nucleotides: TGCGCCAGCAGCCCCTGGACTAGCGGGGGCCTCTCCTACAATGAGCAGTTCTTC. Encoded protein: CASSPWTSGGLSYNEQFF.